Below, 29 T cell receptor beta chains from the same sample are listed, as sequenced in a study of blood T cell repertoires in COVID-19. TCRdb's copy holds only in-frame clones and misses some; the assay was immunoSEQ multiplex PCR. The sample records some 220,000 clones, around 82% being singletons. Material for sequencing was peripheral blood. The source is a woman in her 70s with acute or convalescent COVID-19.

This clone was seen only once. Other DNA sequences in this specimen translate into the identical CDR3. The chain couples TRBV5-1 to TRBJ2-5, with D tentatively TRBD1 (5 bases). CDR3 length equals 14 residues. Germline V lookup: CDR1 SGHRS, CDR2 YFSETQ. The ends were cut back, 0 bases at V and 5 bases at J, with 11 bases in the middle. The CDR3 nucleotides read TGCGCCAGCAGCTTGGCCACAGGAAAGGAGACCCAGTACTTC. Its protein product is CASSLATGKETQYF.

The gene calls are TRBV5-1 and TRBJ2-5, with D unclear. Trimming left V 0 bases short and J 6 bases short, with 3 bases between. The CDR3 spans 11 residues. The germline gives CDR1 SGHRS, CDR2 YFSETQ. In DNA, the CDR3 is TGCGCCAGCAGCTTGGGGCAGACCCAGTACTTC. Protein product: CASSLGQTQYF.

CDR3 DNA: TGTGCCAGTAGTATAAACGCAAGGGACAGTTGGTCCTACGAGCAGTACTTC. The encoded protein is CASSINARDSWSYEQYF. The chain couples TRBV19 to TRBJ2-7; 7 bases line up with TRBD1. This CDR3 spans 17 amino acids. CDR1 and CDR2 (germline): LNHDA, SQIVND (reference sequence). The V segment lost 2 bases and the J segment 1 base; nucleotides outside the gene matches: 11.

The chain combines TRBV19 with TRBJ1-3; D not resolved. There are 15 residues in the CDR3. V lost 6 bases, J lost 0 bases, and 12 bases lay in between. The V gene's germline CDR1 is LNHDA and CDR2 SQIVND (reference sequence). CDR3 region: CASRADPYSGNTIYF. In DNA form, the CDR3 reads TGTGCCAGTAGAGCGGACCCTTACTCTGGAAACACCATATATTTT.

The genes are TRBV6-5 and TRBJ1-2, with 9 bases identical to TRBD1. The J segment lost 4 bases and the V segment lost 5 bases, leaving 8 bases of the junction unmatched. CDR1 is MNHEY and CDR2 is SVGAGI in the germline V gene. The CDR3 consists of 15 residues. CDR3 sequence reads: CASSPRDRVPYGYTF. CDR3 DNA sequence: TGTGCCAGCAGTCCCCGGGACAGGGTACCCTATGGCTACACCTTC.

This chain uses TRBV24-1 with TRBJ2-3; D unclear. Germline lookup yields CDR1 KGHDR and CDR2 SFDVKD. V lost 6 bases to trimming and J lost 1 base, with 10 bases between them. The CDR3 loop spans 14 amino acids. CDR3 protein: CATSPNEGTDTQYF. The DNA for the CDR3 is TGTGCCACCAGTCCTAACGAGGGCACAGATACGCAGTATTTT.

The chain combines TRBV30 with TRBJ1-1; TRBD1 matches at 11 bases. CDR1 is GTSNPN and CDR2 is SVGIG in the germline V gene (reference sequence). V lost 0 bases and J lost 10; bases outside the gene matches: 19. This CDR3 has 18 amino acids. CDR3: CAWSVPPRDRGEGPIAFF. The CDR3 DNA sequence: TGTGCCTGGAGTGTACCACCCAGGGACAGGGGGGAAGGCCCGATAGCTTTCTTT.

The V call is TRBV7-2, the J call TRBJ1-6; the D is unclear. V lost 5 bases to trimming and J lost 10 bases, with 12 bases between them. The CDR3 extends over 13 amino acids. Germline CDR1 is SGHTA and CDR2 is FQGNSA. The CDR3 nucleotides read TGTGCCAGCAGCCTGAGTCGGGAGTCACCCCTCCACTTT. It encodes CASSLSRESPLHF.

In its sample, this clone was seen a few times. The chain is built from TRBV10-2 and TRBJ1-6; 9 bases fit TRBD1. This CDR3 is built from 15 residues. Trimming at V came to 3 bases and at J to 5 bases, leaving 2 bases not matched to a gene. Germline V CDR1 and CDR2: WSHSY, SAAADI. CDR3 DNA sequence: TGCGCCAGCAGTGAATGGGACAGGGATAATTCACCCCTCCACTTT. Its protein product is CASSEWDRDNSPLHF.

This clone has only a few counts. The V gene is TRBV5-1, the J gene TRBJ2-7, with 12 bases identical to TRBD1. Trimming removed 3 bases from V and 7 bases from J; junction bases left unmatched: 5. This CDR3 is 14 amino acids long. CDR1 and CDR2 from the germline V gene are SGHRS and YFSETQ. The chain's CDR3 is CASSSGTGGFEQYF. In DNA, the CDR3 is TGCGCCAGCAGCTCCGGGACAGGGGGCTTTGAGCAGTACTTC.

The chain uses TRBV5-1 and TRBJ1-2; TRBD1 aligns across 11 bases. Trimming cost V 2 bases and J 6 bases; bases outside gene matches: 6. The CDR3 has 15 amino acids. Germline V gene sequence: CDR1 SGHRS, CDR2 YFSETQ. Here the CDR3 reads CASSLTGQGANGYTF. The CDR3 region has the DNA TGCGCCAGCAGCTTAACCGGACAGGGGGCCAATGGCTACACCTTC.

V is TRBV25-1 and J is TRBJ2-3; 8 bases agree with TRBD2. The germline V gene encodes CDR1 MGHDK and CDR2 SYGVNS. The CDR3 consists of 18 residues. Trimming removed 1 base from V and 5 bases from J; junction bases left unmatched: 14. This chain's CDR3 is CASSEFEVGGAGLDTQYF. The CDR3 nucleotides are TGTGCCAGCAGTGAATTCGAGGTCGGGGGGGCCGGGTTAGATACGCAGTATTTT. Together with reference TRBV25-1 and TRBJ2-3, the CDR3 gives the full variable domain: EADIYQTPRYLVIGTGKKITLECSQTMGHDKMYWYQQDPGMELHLIHYSYGVNSTEKGDLSSESTVSRIRTEHFPLTLESARPSHTSQYLCASSEFEVGGAGLDTQYFGPGTRLTVL.

This chain uses TRBV7-9 with TRBJ1-1; tentatively, D is TRBD1 (6 bases). This CDR3 comprises 15 residues. The germline gives CDR1 SEHNR, CDR2 FQNEAQ (reference sequence). The V end was cut by 4 bases, the J end by 0 bases, with 12 bases between. CDR3 nucleotides: TGTGCCAGCAGCTCGAAGGGGGTAGTGAACACTGAAGCTTTCTTT. The encoded protein is CASSSKGVVNTEAFF.

The chain links TRBV4-1 to TRBJ1-1; 8 nucleotides line up with TRBD1. The length of the CDR3 is 16 residues. The trim removed 3 bases at V and 3 bases at J, leaving 9 bases unmatched. Per germline, CDR1 MGHRA and CDR2 YSYEKL. CDR3: CASSQFGQGKDTEAFF. As DNA, the CDR3 is TGCGCCAGCAGCCAGTTTGGACAGGGTAAGGACACTGAAGCTTTCTTT.

The chain recombines TRBV6-2 or TRBV6-3 with TRBJ2-3; D possibly corresponds to TRBD1 (6 bases). Germline CDR1 is MNHEY and CDR2 is SVGEGT. With 1 base removed from V and 2 bases from J, the gap between germline ends came to 10 bases. The CDR3 has 15 amino acids. The CDR3 DNA is TGTGCCAGCAGTTACTACCAGGGGAACACAGATACGCAGTATTTT. Amino acids: CASSYYQGNTDTQYF.

The chain links TRBV5-5 to TRBJ2-7; D call uncertain. CDR3 length equals 12 residues. V was clipped by 2 bases and J by 6 bases, with 9 bases between them. Germline loops: CDR1 SGHKS, CDR2 YYEKEE (reference sequence). The CDR3 sequence is CASSLSVGEQYV. The CDR3 DNA follows: TGTGCCAGCAGCTTAAGCGTGGGCGAGCAGTACGTC.

This clone was counted ten times or more. The CDR3 DNA is TGTGCCAGCAGCTTAGCAGGTTCCCAATTCAGGGGAGATACGCAGTATTTT. It is translated as CASSLAGSQFRGDTQYF. This chain connects TRBV7-9 to TRBJ2-3, with a weak D call TRBD1 (6 bases). The CDR3 runs to 17 residues. V was trimmed by 0 bases and J by 5 bases, leaving 18 bases between them. Germline values: CDR1 SEHNR, CDR2 FQNEAQ (reference sequence).

V gene TRBV7-2 combines with J gene TRBJ2-7; 8 bases are shared with TRBD1. This CDR3 has 15 amino acids. Looked up from germline, CDR1 is SGHTA and CDR2 is FQGNSA. Trimming at V came to 0 bases and at J to 4 bases, leaving 5 bases not matched to a gene. CDR3 loop: CASSLAPGGHYEQYF. CDR3 in DNA: TGTGCCAGCAGCTTAGCTCCAGGGGGCCATTACGAGCAGTACTTC.

This clone was seen once. The chain joins TRBV4-3 to TRBJ2-5, with a tentative D call TRBD1 (6 bases). CDR3 length: 13 amino acids. Germline values: CDR1 LGHNA, CDR2 YSLEER. Trimming pared 0 bases from V and 10 bases from J, leaving 12 bases between. The CDR3 DNA is TGCGCCAGCAGCCAAGATAGGGGGAAATTCCAGTACTTC. Its translation is CASSQDRGKFQYF.

This clone was recorded a few times. The V call is TRBV30, the J call TRBJ2-2, with a possible D match to TRBD2 (5 bases). Germline CDR1 and CDR2: GTSNPN and SVGIG (reference sequence). The CDR3 totals 13 residues. V shed 2 bases and J shed 6 bases, with 10 bases lying between them. This CDR3 reads CAWSRGIAGELFF. In nucleotides, the CDR3 is TGTGCCTGGAGTCGAGGGATTGCCGGGGAGCTGTTTTTT.

The rearrangement links TRBV15 to TRBJ1-1, with no clear D. Germline V gives CDR1 LNHNV, CDR2 YYDKDF (reference sequence). V lost 1 base and J 8 bases, leaving 17 bases between the germline ends. The CDR3 runs to 15 residues. CDR3 sequence: CATSRVEWAKMEAFF. The CDR3 coding sequence is TGTGCCACCAGCAGAGTAGAATGGGCCAAGATGGAAGCTTTCTTT.

J is TRBJ1-6 and V is TRBV5-4; 11 positions match TRBD1. The trim removed 0 bases at V and 7 bases at J, leaving 3 bases unmatched. The CDR3 covers 16 residues. Germline CDR1 SGHNT, CDR2 YYREEE (reference sequence). CDR3 DNA sequence: TGTGCCAGCAGCTTGGGGACAGGGGGCGAGAATTCACCCCTCCACTTT. Translation: CASSLGTGGENSPLHF.

There are a few counts of this clone. The gene calls are TRBV30 and TRBJ1-5; TRBD1 is a possible D gene (6 bases). Germline V gene data show CDR1 as GTSNPN and CDR2 as SVGIG (reference sequence). CDR3 length: 13 amino acids. The V end lost 1 base, the J end lost 6 bases, and 10 bases lay between the germline ends. The CDR3 bases are TGTGCCTGGAGTGCGCAGGGGAGTCAGCCCCAGCATTTT. This translates into CAWSAQGSQPQHF.

The CDR3 DNA reads as TGTGCCAGCAGCGTAGTTGGGAGCCACTTTTCTGAGCAGTTCTTC. It encodes CASSVVGSHFSEQFF. The rearrangement uses TRBV9 and TRBJ2-1, with D perhaps matching TRBD2 (5 bases). The CDR3 has 15 residues. The V gene's germline CDR1 is SGDLS and CDR2 YYNGEE. With 0 bases removed from V and 9 bases from J, the gap between germline ends came to 16 bases.

V gene TRBV27 combines with J gene TRBJ2-7; D is perhaps TRBD2 (7 bases). CDR3 length: 14 residues. Germline CDR1 MNHEY, CDR2 SMNVEV (reference sequence). The V gene lost 2 bases and the J gene lost 5 bases, with 13 bases spanning the gap. The CDR3 loop reads CASSLAAGADEQYF. CDR3 coding DNA: TGTGCCAGCAGTTTAGCGGCGGGGGCGGACGAGCAGTACTTC.

The J gene is TRBJ2-7, the V gene TRBV5-1, with 8 bases aligning to TRBD2. Germline V gives CDR1 SGHRS, CDR2 YFSETQ. The CDR3 totals 13 residues. The junction had 2 bases not matched to a gene; V was cut back by 6 bases and J by 0 bases. The CDR3 sequence is CASKRGSSYEQYF. In DNA, the CDR3 is TGCGCCAGCAAGCGGGGGAGCTCCTACGAGCAGTACTTC.

This clone was observed a handful of times. DNA of the CDR3: TGTGCCAGCAGTTCCCCCGGGACAGGAAGGTACGAGCAGTACTTC. Translation: CASSSPGTGRYEQYF. The V gene is TRBV28, the J gene TRBJ2-7, with 8 bases fitting TRBD1. The ends lost 4 bases at V and 4 bases at J; junction bases unmatched: 9. The CDR3 is 15 amino acids. Per the germline V gene, CDR1 is MDHEN and CDR2 is SYDVKM.

This chain joins TRBV30 and TRBJ2-7, with TRBD2 identical over 7 bases. The trim removed 1 base at V and 2 bases at J, leaving 11 bases unmatched. The CDR3 runs 16 residues. CDR1 GTSNPN and CDR2 SVGIG come from the germline V gene (reference sequence). As DNA, the CDR3 is TGTGCCTGGAGTGAACCGGGACTAACAACTACCTACGAGCAGTACTTC. Its protein product is CAWSEPGLTTTYEQYF.

The rearrangement joins TRBV6-5 to TRBJ1-2; 9 nucleotides agree with TRBD1. Germline CDR1 reads MNHEY; CDR2 reads SVGAGI. This CDR3 spans 13 amino acids. V dropped 8 bases and J dropped 3; count of bases not matched to a gene: 4. Here the CDR3 reads CASHRGQDYGYTF. DNA of the CDR3: TGTGCCAGCCACAGGGGGCAAGACTATGGCTACACCTTC.